The 16 T cell receptor beta chains below all came from one sample that was sequenced in a study of T cells in Graves' hyperthyroidism and ophthalmopathy. Amplification yielded TCR beta CDR3 regions, with RNA transcripts as the source. TCR CDR3 underwent first-round RT-PCR with the HTBI primer set. TCRdb called the multiplex PCR reads again in MiXCR, with one record for every CDR3 protein. In the table there are a few hundred thousand distinct CDR3 sequences, less than 20% of which are singletons. Material for sequencing was blood. Source of these receptors: a woman between 25 and 40 years old with Graves' hyperthyroidism.

V gene TRBV3-1 combines with J gene TRBJ1-1; 8 bases match TRBD1. Germline CDR1 reads LGHDT; CDR2 reads YNNKEL (reference sequence). Trimming cost V 4 bases and J 6 bases; bases outside gene matches: 7. The CDR3 sequence is 14 residues long. CDR3 sequence: CASSLRTGMPEAFF. DNA for the CDR3: TGTGCCAGCAGCCTCCGGACAGGGATGCCTGAAGCTTTCTTT.

The chain carries TRBV20-1 and TRBJ2-7, with a weak D call TRBD1 (6 bases). The V gene's germline CDR1 is DFQATT and CDR2 SNEGSKA (reference sequence). The CDR3 has 12 residues. V was pared by 6 bases and J by 6 bases, with 15 bases between. As DNA, the CDR3 is TGCAGTGCCAACCCGCCAGGGGCCGAGCAGTACTTC. This translates into CSANPPGAEQYF.

Comment on this clonotype: A read error may produce the germline difference seen at one junction end. The DNA for the CDR3 is TGTGCCAGCAGCCAAGCAAGGAGGGATTCTCTTTCCTTC. It codes for CASSQARRDSLSF. This chain connects TRBV3-1 to TRBJ2-7, with D perhaps TRBD2 (6 bases). This CDR3 contains 13 residues. Germline loops: CDR1 LGHDT, CDR2 YNNKEL (reference sequence).

This sequence joins TRBV7-2 and TRBJ2-7, with TRBD2 matching 10 bases. Germline V CDR1 and CDR2: SGHTA, FQGNSA. After removal of 6 bases from V and 3 bases from J, the junction contained 5 bases not matched to a gene. The CDR3 runs 14 residues. CDR3 residues: CASRPSGGGYEQYF. CDR3 sequence (DNA): TGTGCCAGCAGACCTAGCGGGGGAGGCTACGAGCAGTACTTC.

The rearrangement links TRBV6-5 to TRBJ2-5; 7 positions agree with TRBD1. There are 13 residues in the CDR3. Unmatched junction bases numbered 2, after V lost 6 bases and J lost 1 base. Per the germline V gene, CDR1 is MNHEY and CDR2 is SVGAGI. CDR3 DNA: TGTGCCAGCAGAGGGACAGTCCAAGAGACCCAGTACTTC. Its protein is CASRGTVQETQYF.

Many counts were recorded for this clonotype. The CDR3 loop is CASSQGGENSPLHF. Here the CDR3 DNA reads TGTGCCAGCAGCCAAGGGGGGGAGAATTCACCCCTCCACTTT. The genes are TRBV3-1 and TRBJ1-6; D possibly corresponds to TRBD1 (5 bases). V gave up 1 base and J gave up 7 bases, with 8 bases separating them. CDR1 LGHDT and CDR2 YNNKEL come from the germline V gene (reference sequence). There are 14 residues in the CDR3.

The rearrangement joins TRBV6-1 to TRBJ1-5; D is unresolved. Trimming left V 5 bases short and J 5 bases short, with 16 bases between. In germline, CDR1 is MNHNS, CDR2 SASEGT. The CDR3 runs to 15 residues. The CDR3 DNA follows: TGTGCCAGCAGTCCCGGCCCCCTCTCTTATCAGCCCCAGCATTTT. It is translated as CASSPGPLSYQPQHF.

This clonotype was counted at least ten times. V is TRBV7-2 and J is TRBJ2-7, with D unclear. The V gene lost 2 bases and the J gene lost 7 bases, with 12 bases spanning the gap. Germline V CDR1 and CDR2: SGHTA, FQGNSA. There are 13 residues in the CDR3. Here the CDR3 reads CASSLIPLWEQYF. The CDR3 DNA reads as TGTGCCAGCAGCTTAATCCCCCTTTGGGAGCAGTACTTC. Variable domain in full (rest from reference TRBV7-2 and TRBJ2-7): GAGVSQSPSNKVTEKGKDVELRCDPISGHTALYWYRQSLGQGLEFLIYFQGNSAPDKSGLPSDRFSAERTGGSVSTLTIQRTQQEDSAVYLCASSLIPLWEQYFGPGTRLTVT.

This clonotype has a handful of counts. This rearrangement joins TRBV20-1 to TRBJ1-6, with D possibly TRBD1 on 5 matching bases. The length of the CDR3 is 15 residues. Germline CDR1 DFQATT, CDR2 SNEGSKA (reference sequence). Between the trimmed V and J ends, which lost 4 bases and 6 bases, there was a span of 16 bases. The CDR3 region has the DNA TGCAGTGCTATACTCGGGACCTATGGTAATTCACCCCTCCACTTT. Translating gives CSAILGTYGNSPLHF.

Many counts were recorded for this clonotype. The chain carries TRBV12-3 or TRBV12-4 and TRBJ2-7, with 9 nucleotides matching TRBD1. The trim removed 5 bases at V and 6 bases at J, leaving 5 bases unmatched. The CDR3 has 13 amino acids. Here the CDR3 DNA reads TGTGCCAGCAGTGGACAGGGGTTTGTCGAGCAGTACTTC. Its protein is CASSGQGFVEQYF.

The chain couples TRBV3-1 to TRBJ2-1; 13 bases map to TRBD2. V lost 4 bases to trimming and J lost 5 bases; unmatched junction nucleotides: 11. Germline CDR1 reads LGHDT; CDR2 reads YNNKEL (reference sequence). This CDR3 comprises 18 residues. The CDR3 loop reads CASSPRTSGSFPNNEQFF. DNA for the CDR3: TGTGCCAGCAGCCCTAGGACTAGCGGGAGTTTTCCAAACAATGAGCAGTTCTTC.

There are many counts of this clonotype. The V call is TRBV3-1, the J call TRBJ2-5; D is perhaps TRBD1 or TRBD2 (6 bases each). Germline V gives CDR1 LGHDT, CDR2 YNNKEL (reference sequence). The V end was cut by 2 bases, the J end by 6 bases, with 22 bases between. The CDR3 covers 17 residues. DNA of the CDR3: TGTGCCAGCAGCCAATTCGACGGGGGCGCAAAGCTGAAGACCCAGTACTTC. This gives the protein CASSQFDGGAKLKTQYF.

This clonotype appeared many times. The chain uses TRBV20-1 and TRBJ2-1; 11 bases align to TRBD2. With 0 bases clipped from V and 1 base from J, the junction kept 11 bases outside the gene matches. The germline gives CDR1 DFQATT, CDR2 SNEGSKA (reference sequence). CDR3 length: 19 residues. CDR3 sequence (DNA): TGCAGTGCTAGAGAGGGACTAGCGGTTAAAGGTGGTTCCTACAATGAGCAGTTCTTC. It is translated as CSAREGLAVKGGSYNEQFF.

This clonotype was recorded a few times. CDR3 amino acids: CASSWREGSYEQYF. The DNA for the CDR3 is TGCGCCAGCAGTTGGCGGGAGGGCTCCTACGAGCAGTACTTC. V gene TRBV5-1 combines with J gene TRBJ2-7; TRBD2 matches 9 bases. V lost 5 bases and J lost 0; bases outside the gene matches: 3. Germline V gene data show CDR1 as SGHRS and CDR2 as YFSETQ. The CDR3 loop spans 14 amino acids.

This clonotype was detected a few times. J is TRBJ1-4 and V is TRBV20-1, with 8 bases lining up with TRBD1. Germline V gene sequence: CDR1 DFQATT, CDR2 SNEGSKA (reference sequence). CDR3 length: 15 residues. The CDR3 protein is CSGRGLAATNEKLFF. The CDR3 coding sequence is TGCAGCGGCAGGGGGCTTGCGGCAACTAATGAAAAACTGTTTTTT.

The rearrangement links TRBV5-1 to TRBJ2-5; D gene unclear. Deletions cut 4 bases from V and 0 bases from J, with 4 bases between. Germline lookup yields CDR1 SGHRS and CDR2 YFSETQ. The CDR3 has 12 amino acids. CDR3 sequence: CASSADQETQYF. CDR3 coding DNA: TGCGCCAGCAGCGCAGACCAAGAGACCCAGTACTTC. Supplemented by reference TRBV5-1 and TRBJ2-5, the full variable domain reads KAGVTQTPRYLIKTRGQQVTLSCSPISGHRSVSWYQQTPGQGLQFLFEYFSETQRNKGNFPGRFSGRQFSNSRSEMNVSTLELGDSALYLCASSADQETQYFGPGTRLLVL.